This TCR beta chain was captured by sequencing in a study of blood T cell repertoires in COVID-19. As for the study in general: Acute and convalescent COVID-19 samples came from the United States, Italy and Spain. T cells, B-cell-depleted T cells, or PBMCs supplied cDNA or gDNA.

Methods used by the authors: From reference gene primer amplification, estimates of nucleated cell counts were derived. The table came from immunoSEQ multiplex PCR; TCRdb's copy has only in-frame clones and leaves some out. Clone size and the V and J calls come from that table; the DNA yielded D and trimming. The sample holds about 250,000 clones, more than 65% seen once. Per germline, CDR1 SNHLY and CDR2 FYNNEI. The CDR3 length is 14 residues. J lost 2 bases, V lost 6 bases, and 5 bases had no gene match. The origin of this receptor is a man between 45 and 60 years old with active or convalescent COVID-19. The chain combines TRBV2 with TRBJ2-7; TRBD1 agrees at 9 bases. Sequencing was done on a sample of peripheral blood. Here the CDR3 DNA reads TGTGCCAGCAGGGGACAGGGAGTTGCCTACGAGCAGTACTTC. This encodes CASRGQGVAYEQYF.